Following are 13 T cell receptor beta chains from one sample sequenced in a study of blood T cell repertoires in COVID-19. The data were produced by immunoSEQ multiplex PCR, yet TCRdb's version contains in-frame clones alone and is incomplete. Of about 110,000 clones in the sample, 90% were seen once. Sequenced material: peripheral blood. All receptors derive from a human donor in a cohort sampled during active COVID-19.

The chain carries TRBV9 and TRBJ2-7, with 8 nucleotides matching TRBD2. The germline gives CDR1 SGDLS, CDR2 YYNGEE. CDR3 length: 12 residues. V was pared by 3 bases and J by 9 bases, with 5 bases of the junction left unmatched. CDR3 residues: CASSEHSGAQYF. The CDR3 DNA reads TGTGCCAGCAGCGAGCATAGCGGGGCGCAGTACTTC.

The rearrangement joins TRBV18 to TRBJ2-5, with D maybe TRBD1 (5 bases). Germline V gene lookup returns CDR1 KGHSH and CDR2 LQKENI. The germline V and J ends were trimmed by 2 bases and 7 bases, with 11 bases remaining between them. The CDR3 runs 13 residues. CDR3: CASSPGQGRTQYF. CDR3 sequence (DNA): TGTGCCAGCTCACCAGGGCAGGGCCGGACCCAGTACTTC.

The chain carries TRBV5-1 and TRBJ2-1; 8 nucleotides align to TRBD2. The V gene end was trimmed by 4 bases and the J gene end by 3 bases; junction bases not matched to a gene: 6. The CDR3 runs to 15 residues. From germline, CDR1 is SGHRS and CDR2 YFSETQ. CDR3 nucleotides: TGCGCCAGCAGCACGAGCGGGAGCGACTACAATGAGCAGTTCTTC. Translated, it gives CASSTSGSDYNEQFF.

The V gene is TRBV2, the J gene TRBJ2-7, with TRBD1 matching over 7 bases. After removal of 7 bases from V and 0 bases from J, the junction contained 6 bases not matched to a gene. The CDR3 totals 14 residues. Germline V gene data show CDR1 as SNHLY and CDR2 as FYNNEI. This CDR3 reads CASKPGQTSYEQYF. CDR3 nucleotides: TGTGCCAGCAAACCGGGACAGACCTCCTACGAGCAGTACTTC.

The V call is TRBV5-4, the J call TRBJ2-7, with TRBD1 matching 7 bases. The CDR3 contains 16 residues. The germline V gene encodes CDR1 SGHNT and CDR2 YYREEE (reference sequence). V lost 3 bases to trimming and J lost 7 bases; unmatched junction nucleotides: 16. The CDR3 DNA is TGTGCCAGCAGCTGGGGTTCCGGGACAGTATCTAAAGAGCAGTACTTC. It specifies CASSWGSGTVSKEQYF.

The J gene is TRBJ2-3, the V gene TRBV9, with D perhaps TRBD2 (6 bases). Trimming shortened V by 4 bases and J by 4 bases, and 19 bases separated the two germline ends. Germline assignment: CDR1 SGDLS and CDR2 YYNGEE. The CDR3 totals 16 residues. CDR3 bases: TGTGCCAGCAGCCCCTCCCCGGGGCGGGAAGCAGATACGCAGTATTTT. This encodes CASSPSPGREADTQYF.

V is TRBV5-1 and J is TRBJ1-3; D is possibly TRBD1 (6 bases). The CDR3 totals 16 residues. The V gene lost 0 bases and the J gene lost 2 bases, with 12 bases spanning the gap. Per the germline V gene, CDR1 is SGHRS and CDR2 is YFSETQ. CDR3 coding DNA: TGCGCCAGCAGCTTGGCCAGGGGAACAGCTGGAAACACCATATATTTT. Translated: CASSLARGTAGNTIYF.

The V gene is TRBV19, the J gene TRBJ2-2; 7 bases map to TRBD1. Per germline, CDR1 LNHDA and CDR2 SQIVND (reference sequence). V dropped 4 bases and J dropped 1; count of bases not matched to a gene: 9. The CDR3 contains 17 residues. The CDR3 coding sequence is TGTGCCAGTAGTACCTACAGGGGTCGGGAGAACACCGGGGAGCTGTTTTTT. Its protein product is CASSTYRGRENTGELFF.

The rearrangement links TRBV7-2 to TRBJ1-3, with no clear D. This CDR3 region has 14 residues. Germline CDR1 and CDR2: SGHTA and FQGNSA. V lost 2 bases and J 2 bases, leaving 7 bases between the germline ends. CDR3 DNA sequence: TGTGCCAGCAGCTTATCCCGGGCTGGAAACACCATATATTTT. Translation: CASSLSRAGNTIYF.

This chain joins TRBV25-1 and TRBJ1-1, with D possibly being TRBD1 (5 bases). The CDR3 totals 14 residues. Looked up from germline, CDR1 is MGHDK and CDR2 is SYGVNS. V was pared by 7 bases and J by 2 bases, with 14 bases between. The CDR3 DNA is TGTGCCAGCAATGCGATCGGGGGAAACACTGAAGCTTTCTTT. Residues: CASNAIGGNTEAFF.

In its sample, this clone was seen a few times. The chain employs TRBV5-1 and TRBJ2-5, with 10 bases that match TRBD2. The CDR3 has 14 amino acids. CDR1 SGHRS and CDR2 YFSETQ come from the germline V gene. V was pared by 9 bases and J by 2 bases, with 7 bases of the junction left unmatched. For the CDR3, the DNA is TGCGCCACCACGGTAGCGGGGGGTCAAGAGACCCAGTACTTC. Translated, it gives CATTVAGGQETQYF.

The chain couples TRBV4-2 to TRBJ2-5; 8 bases are shared with TRBD2. V gave up 1 base and J gave up 2 bases; unmatched junction bases: 9. The CDR3 has 17 amino acids. The germline gives CDR1 LGHNA, CDR2 YNFKEQ. The CDR3 region is CASSQASVRGGQETQYF. DNA of the CDR3: TGTGCCAGCAGCCAAGCCTCCGTCCGGGGGGGACAAGAGACCCAGTACTTC.

This clone was recorded once. V is TRBV24-1 and J is TRBJ1-5; perhaps TRBD1 as D (5 bases). The V end was cut by 8 bases, the J end by 4 bases, with 11 bases between. Germline assignment: CDR1 KGHDR and CDR2 SFDVKD. This CDR3 contains 13 residues. CDR3 sequence (DNA): TGTGCCACCAATGACAGATATAATCAGCCCCAGCATTTT. Protein: CATNDRYNQPQHF.